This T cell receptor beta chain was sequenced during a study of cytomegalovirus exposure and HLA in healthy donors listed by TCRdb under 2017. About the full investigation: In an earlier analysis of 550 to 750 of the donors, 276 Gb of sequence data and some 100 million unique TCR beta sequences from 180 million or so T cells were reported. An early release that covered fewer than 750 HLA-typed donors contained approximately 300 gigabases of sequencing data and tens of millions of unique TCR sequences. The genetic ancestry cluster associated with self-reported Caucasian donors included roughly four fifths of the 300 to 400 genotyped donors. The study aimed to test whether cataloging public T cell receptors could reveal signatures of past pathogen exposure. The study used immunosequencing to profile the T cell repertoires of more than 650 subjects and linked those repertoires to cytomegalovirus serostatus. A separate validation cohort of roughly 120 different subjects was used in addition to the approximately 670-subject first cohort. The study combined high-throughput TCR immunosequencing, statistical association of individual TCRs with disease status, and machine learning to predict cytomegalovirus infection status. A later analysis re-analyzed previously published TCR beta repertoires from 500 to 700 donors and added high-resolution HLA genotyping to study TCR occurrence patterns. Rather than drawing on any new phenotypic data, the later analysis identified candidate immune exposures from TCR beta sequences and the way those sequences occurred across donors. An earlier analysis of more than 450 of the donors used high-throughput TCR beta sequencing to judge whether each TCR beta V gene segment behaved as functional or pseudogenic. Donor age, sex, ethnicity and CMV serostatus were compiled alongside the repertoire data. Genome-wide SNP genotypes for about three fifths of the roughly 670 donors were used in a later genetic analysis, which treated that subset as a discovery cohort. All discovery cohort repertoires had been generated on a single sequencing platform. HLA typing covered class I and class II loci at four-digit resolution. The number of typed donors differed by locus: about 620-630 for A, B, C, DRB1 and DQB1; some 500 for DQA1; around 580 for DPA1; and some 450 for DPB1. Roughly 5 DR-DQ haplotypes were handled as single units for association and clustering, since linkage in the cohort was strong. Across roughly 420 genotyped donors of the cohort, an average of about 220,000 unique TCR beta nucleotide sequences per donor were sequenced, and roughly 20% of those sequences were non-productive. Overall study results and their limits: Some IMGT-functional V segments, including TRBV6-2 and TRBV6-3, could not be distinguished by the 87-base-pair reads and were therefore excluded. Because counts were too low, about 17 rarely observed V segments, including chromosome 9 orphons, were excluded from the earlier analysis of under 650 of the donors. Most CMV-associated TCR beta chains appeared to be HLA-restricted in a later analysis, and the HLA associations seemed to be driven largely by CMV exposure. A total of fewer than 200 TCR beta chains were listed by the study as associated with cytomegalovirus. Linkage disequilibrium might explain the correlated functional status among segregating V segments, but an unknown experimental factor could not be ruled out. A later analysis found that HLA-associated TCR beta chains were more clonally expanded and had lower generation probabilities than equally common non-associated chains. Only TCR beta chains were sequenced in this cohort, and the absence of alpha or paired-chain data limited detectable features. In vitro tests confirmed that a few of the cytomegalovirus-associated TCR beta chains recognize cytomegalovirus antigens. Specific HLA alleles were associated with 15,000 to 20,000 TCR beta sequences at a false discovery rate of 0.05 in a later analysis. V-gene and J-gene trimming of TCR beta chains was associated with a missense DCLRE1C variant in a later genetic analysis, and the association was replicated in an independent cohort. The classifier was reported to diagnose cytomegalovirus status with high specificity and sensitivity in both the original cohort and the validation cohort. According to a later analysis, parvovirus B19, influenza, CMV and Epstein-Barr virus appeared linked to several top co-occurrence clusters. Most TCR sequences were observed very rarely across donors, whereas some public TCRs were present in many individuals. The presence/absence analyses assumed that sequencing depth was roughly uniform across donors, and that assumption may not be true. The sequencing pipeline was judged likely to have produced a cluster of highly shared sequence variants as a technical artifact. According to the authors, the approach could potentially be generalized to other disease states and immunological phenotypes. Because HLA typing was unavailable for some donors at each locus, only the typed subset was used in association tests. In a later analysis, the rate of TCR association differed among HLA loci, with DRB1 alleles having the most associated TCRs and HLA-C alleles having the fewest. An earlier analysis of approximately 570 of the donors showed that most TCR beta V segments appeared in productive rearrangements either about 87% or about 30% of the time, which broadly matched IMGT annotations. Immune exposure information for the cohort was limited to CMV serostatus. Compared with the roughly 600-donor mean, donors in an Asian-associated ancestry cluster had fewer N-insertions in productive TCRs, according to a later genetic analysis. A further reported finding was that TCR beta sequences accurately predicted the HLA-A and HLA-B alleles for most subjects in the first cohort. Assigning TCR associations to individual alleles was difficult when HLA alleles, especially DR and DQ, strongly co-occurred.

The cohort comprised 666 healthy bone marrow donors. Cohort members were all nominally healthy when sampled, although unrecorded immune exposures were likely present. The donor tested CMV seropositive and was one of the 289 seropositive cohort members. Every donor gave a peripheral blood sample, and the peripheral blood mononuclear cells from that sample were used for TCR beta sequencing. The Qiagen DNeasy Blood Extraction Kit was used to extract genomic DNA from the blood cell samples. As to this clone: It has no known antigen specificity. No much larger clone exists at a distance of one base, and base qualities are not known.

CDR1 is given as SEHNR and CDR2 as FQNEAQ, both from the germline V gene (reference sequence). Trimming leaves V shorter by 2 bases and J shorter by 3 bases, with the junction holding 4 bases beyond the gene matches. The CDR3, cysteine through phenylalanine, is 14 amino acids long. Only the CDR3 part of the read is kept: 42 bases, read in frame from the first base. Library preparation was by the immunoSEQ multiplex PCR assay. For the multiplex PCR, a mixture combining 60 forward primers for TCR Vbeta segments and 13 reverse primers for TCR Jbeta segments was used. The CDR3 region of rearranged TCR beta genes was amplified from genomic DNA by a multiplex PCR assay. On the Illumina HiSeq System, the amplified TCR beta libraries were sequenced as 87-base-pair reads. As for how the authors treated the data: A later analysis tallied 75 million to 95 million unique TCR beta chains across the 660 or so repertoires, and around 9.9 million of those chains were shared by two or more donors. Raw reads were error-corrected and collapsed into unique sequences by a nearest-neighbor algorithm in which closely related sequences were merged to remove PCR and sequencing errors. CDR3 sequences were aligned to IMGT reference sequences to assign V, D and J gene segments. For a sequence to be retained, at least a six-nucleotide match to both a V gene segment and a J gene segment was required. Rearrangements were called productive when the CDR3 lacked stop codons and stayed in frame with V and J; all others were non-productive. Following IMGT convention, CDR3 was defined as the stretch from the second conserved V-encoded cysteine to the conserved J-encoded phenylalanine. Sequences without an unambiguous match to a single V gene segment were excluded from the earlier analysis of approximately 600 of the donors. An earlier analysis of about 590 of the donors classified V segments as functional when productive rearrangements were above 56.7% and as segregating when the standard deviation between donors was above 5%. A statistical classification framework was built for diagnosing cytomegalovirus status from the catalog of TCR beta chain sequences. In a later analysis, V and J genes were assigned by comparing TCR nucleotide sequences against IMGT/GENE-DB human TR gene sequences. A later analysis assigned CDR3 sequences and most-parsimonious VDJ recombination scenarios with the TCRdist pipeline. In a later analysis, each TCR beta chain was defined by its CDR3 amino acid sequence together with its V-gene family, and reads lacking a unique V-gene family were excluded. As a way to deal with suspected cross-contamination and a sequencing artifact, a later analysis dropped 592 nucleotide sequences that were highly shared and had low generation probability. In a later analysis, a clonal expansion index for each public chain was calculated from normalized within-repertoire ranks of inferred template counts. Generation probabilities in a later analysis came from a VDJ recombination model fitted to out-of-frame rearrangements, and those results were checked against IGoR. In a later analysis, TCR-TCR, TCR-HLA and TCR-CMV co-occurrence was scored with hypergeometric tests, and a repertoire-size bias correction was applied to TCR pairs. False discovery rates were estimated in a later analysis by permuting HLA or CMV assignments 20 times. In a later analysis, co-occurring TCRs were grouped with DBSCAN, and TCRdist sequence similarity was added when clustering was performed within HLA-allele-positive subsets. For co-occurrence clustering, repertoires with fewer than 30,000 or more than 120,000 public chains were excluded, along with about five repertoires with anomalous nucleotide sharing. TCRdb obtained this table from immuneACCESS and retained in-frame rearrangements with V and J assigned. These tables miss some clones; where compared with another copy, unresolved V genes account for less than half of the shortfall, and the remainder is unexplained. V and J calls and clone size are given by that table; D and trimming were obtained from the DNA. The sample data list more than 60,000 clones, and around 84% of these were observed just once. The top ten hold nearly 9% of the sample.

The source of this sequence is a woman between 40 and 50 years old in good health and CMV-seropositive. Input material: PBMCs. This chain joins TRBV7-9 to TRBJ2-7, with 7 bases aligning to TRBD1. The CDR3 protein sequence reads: CASSLTGANYEQYF. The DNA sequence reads TGTGCCAGCAGCTTAACAGGGGCCAACTACGAGCAGTACTTC.